The T cell receptor beta chain described here comes from a study of shared clonotypes between healthy human individuals. Deep was the level at which the assay was run. Assay used: immunoSEQ multiplex PCR; TCRdb lists only in-frame clones, some missing. Here the sample spans some 800,000 clones, 92% being singletons. Turning to this clone: Antigen unknown.

Naivety among CD8 cells was defined by CD45RO negativity and positive CCR7 selection, thereby excluding terminally differentiated effector memory CD45RA+ cells. Donors comprised only Caucasian adults living in Nashville, Tennessee. Deletions cut 7 bases from V and 5 bases from J, with 15 bases between. The CDR3 has 13 residues. Germline V gene data show CDR1 as SQVTM and CDR2 as ANQGSEA. Study outcomes and limitations: A small donor pool kept down the genetic and exposure-history diversity that was represented.

The origin of this receptor is a man between 25 and 39 years old in good health. The rearrangement links TRBV29-1 to TRBJ2-1, with D uncertain. What was sequenced was naive CD8+ T cells sorted from blood. The CDR3 bases are TGCAGCGGAATTAGGGTAACGAACAATGAGCAGTTCTTC. It specifies CSGIRVTNNEQFF.